Below are 17 T cell receptor beta chains sequenced from a single sample in a study of shared clonotypes between healthy human individuals. CD45RO-negative CD8 cells positively selected for CCR7 made up the naive population, which excluded terminally differentiated effector memory CD45RA+ cells. Profiled with immunoSEQ multiplex PCR; TCRdb holds only in-frame clones, not every one. The table has about 2.1 million clones, 93% seen once. The material sequenced was naive CD8+ T cells from PBMCs. These receptor sequences come from a man between 18 and 29 years old in good health. Some clones in this sample may be carry-over from other donors' samples.

The chain recombines TRBV6-5 with TRBJ2-5, with 7 nucleotides matching TRBD2. The V gene end was trimmed by 0 bases and the J gene end by 3 bases; junction bases not matched to a gene: 7. CDR1 is MNHEY, CDR2 SVGAGI, per germline. The CDR3 length is 16 residues. The CDR3 loop reads CASSYSSWLAEETQYF. CDR3 in DNA: TGTGCCAGCAGTTACTCGTCTTGGCTAGCGGAAGAGACCCAGTACTTC.

As DNA, the CDR3 is TGTGCCAGCAGCCAGGGGACAGCGCACTGGGATACGCAGTATTTT. Encoded protein: CASSQGTAHWDTQYF. V usage is TRBV11-2 and J usage is TRBJ2-3, with 7 bases matching TRBD1. The CDR3 consists of 15 residues. Trimming took 5 bases from V and 6 from J; bases not matched to a gene: 11. The germline CDR1 and CDR2 sequences are SGHAT and FQNNGV.

The CDR3 DNA follows: TGCGCCAGCAGCCAAGCCCGGACTGGGGGTTACGAGCAGTACTTC. Its protein is CASSQARTGGYEQYF. This chain joins TRBV4-1 and TRBJ2-7; either TRBD1 or TRBD2 may supply D (5 bases each). The CDR3 sequence is 15 residues long. Between the trimmed V and J ends, which lost 1 base and 4 bases, there was a span of 14 bases. Germline values: CDR1 MGHRA, CDR2 YSYEKL.

V gene TRBV5-4 combines with J gene TRBJ1-1; D not resolved. This CDR3 comprises 12 residues. Germline V gene sequence: CDR1 SGHNT, CDR2 YYREEE (reference sequence). Trimming stripped 5 bases from V and 5 bases from J, with 10 bases between. In DNA, the CDR3 is TGTGCCAGCAGTGCATACGGGACTGAAGCTTTCTTT. It is translated as CASSAYGTEAFF.

The chain carries TRBV28 and TRBJ2-1; D possibly corresponds to TRBD1 (6 bases). The CDR3 loop spans 14 amino acids. Germline V gene data show CDR1 as MDHEN and CDR2 as SYDVKM. V dropped 3 bases and J dropped 6 bases, with 12 bases sitting between them. The chain's CDR3 is CASSFTRGSNEQFF. The CDR3 bases are TGTGCCAGCAGTTTTACAAGGGGGAGCAATGAGCAGTTCTTC.

The chain recombines TRBV30 with TRBJ2-1; weak D call: TRBD1 (6 bases). Germline V CDR1 and CDR2: GTSNPN, SVGIG (reference sequence). The CDR3 extends over 15 amino acids. The V and J ends lost 3 bases and 6 bases respectively, with 18 bases between them. The CDR3 is CAWSVRGRSGNEQFF. Written as DNA, the CDR3 is TGTGCCTGGAGCGTCAGGGGCCGTTCGGGCAATGAGCAGTTCTTC.

The J gene is TRBJ2-5, the V gene TRBV6-5; tentative D call: TRBD1 (7 bases). CDR3 size: 14 residues. Trimming cost V 2 bases and J 4 bases, with 11 bases left between them. The germline V gene has CDR1 MNHEY and CDR2 SVGAGI. CDR3 in DNA: TGTGCCAGCAGTTACCAGGGGGGTCGAGAGACCCAGTACTTC. This encodes CASSYQGGRETQYF.

CDR3 nucleotide sequence: TGTGCCAGCTCACCTGGTCAGACTGAAGCTTTCTTT. This gives the protein CASSPGQTEAFF. The rearrangement uses TRBV18 and TRBJ1-1; no definite D call. Between the trimmed V and J ends, which lost 3 bases and 5 bases, there was a span of 7 bases. Germline CDR1 reads KGHSH; CDR2 reads LQKENI. The CDR3 extends over 12 amino acids.

The chain couples TRBV11-2 to TRBJ2-1, with 10 bases lining up with TRBD2. The CDR3 covers 16 residues. The junction had 7 bases not matched to a gene; V was cut back by 5 bases and J by 3 bases. CDR1 is SGHAT and CDR2 is FQNNGV in the germline V gene. The CDR3 DNA reads as TGTGCCAGCAGCGTTACCGGGACTAGCGACTACAATGAGCAGTTCTTC. Its protein product is CASSVTGTSDYNEQFF.

The chain links TRBV29-1 to TRBJ2-2, with D perhaps matching TRBD2 (6 bases). The germline V and J ends were trimmed by 5 bases and 3 bases, with 10 bases remaining between them. This CDR3 has 13 amino acids. Germline assignment: CDR1 SQVTM and CDR2 ANQGSEA. CDR3 loop: CSVPSGDTGELFF. CDR3 coding DNA: TGCAGCGTTCCGTCGGGGGACACCGGGGAGCTGTTTTTT.

This chain joins TRBV9 and TRBJ2-2; 12 positions match TRBD2. Germline CDR1 SGDLS, CDR2 YYNGEE. Losses at the gene ends were 3 bases for V and 1 base for J; bases not matched to a gene: 7. The CDR3 spans 18 residues. The CDR3 nucleotides are TGTGCCAGCAGCGCTTCGGGACTAGCGGGTCGGAACACCGGGGAGCTGTTTTTT. Translated, it gives CASSASGLAGRNTGELFF.

The genes are TRBV28 and TRBJ2-5; 8 bases are shared with TRBD1. V lost 6 bases to trimming and J lost 3 bases; unmatched junction nucleotides: 6. CDR1 and CDR2 from the germline V gene are MDHEN and SYDVKM. The CDR3 spans 14 residues. The CDR3 is CASSLKDREETQYF. CDR3 in DNA: TGTGCCAGCAGCCTTAAGGACAGGGAAGAGACCCAGTACTTC.

The gene calls are TRBV27 and TRBJ2-1, with D unclear. V was trimmed by 5 bases and J by 0 bases, leaving 11 bases between them. Germline CDR1 is MNHEY and CDR2 is SMNVEV (reference sequence). The CDR3 spans 15 residues. In nucleotides, the CDR3 is TGTGCCAGCAGTACCCGGACGAGCTCCTACAATGAGCAGTTCTTC. Protein product: CASSTRTSSYNEQFF.

The J gene is TRBJ1-1, the V gene TRBV14; TRBD1 is a possible D gene (5 bases). The CDR3 has 13 residues. The germline CDR1 and CDR2 sequences are SGHDN and FVKESK. V was clipped by 4 bases and J by 5 bases, with 11 bases between them. DNA for the CDR3: TGTGCCAGCAGCCTACTGGGGGGAACTGAAGCTTTCTTT. This gives the protein CASSLLGGTEAFF.

Concerning this clone: The junction does not match germline at one end; this may be a read error. The chain employs TRBV7-9 and TRBJ2-7; 8 nucleotides agree with TRBD1. CDR1 and CDR2 (germline): SEHNR, FQNEAQ (reference sequence). The CDR3 extends over 16 amino acids. The CDR3 sequence is CASSFAADRASCEQYF. Here the CDR3 DNA reads TGTGCCAGCAGCTTCGCGGCGGACAGGGCGTCCTGCGAGCAGTACTTC.

The rearrangement uses TRBV4-3 and TRBJ2-1; 8 bases align to TRBD2. Germline CDR1 LGHNA, CDR2 YSLEER. The CDR3 spans 16 residues. Trimming removed 0 bases from V and 3 bases from J; junction bases left unmatched: 4. CDR3 loop: CASSQEAGAIYNEQFF. As DNA, the CDR3 is TGCGCCAGCAGCCAAGAAGCGGGGGCCATCTACAATGAGCAGTTCTTC.

The J gene is TRBJ2-1, the V gene TRBV7-6, with no clear D. Germline assignment: CDR1 SGHVS and CDR2 FNYEAQ. The CDR3 consists of 16 residues. Trimming shortened V by 1 base and J by 1 base, and 11 bases separated the two germline ends. In nucleotides, the CDR3 is TGTGCCAGCAGCTTAGACCCGGATTCGTCCTACAATGAGCAGTTCTTC. It is translated as CASSLDPDSSYNEQFF. Full variable domain (missing parts from reference TRBV7-6 and TRBJ2-1): GAGVSQSPRYKVTKRGQDVALRCDPISGHVSLYWYRQALGQGPEFLTYFNYEAQQDKSGLPNDRFSAERPEGSISTLTIQRTEQRDSAMYRCASSLDPDSSYNEQFFGPGTRLTVL.